The source of this TCR beta chain is a study of T-cell memory formation after mild COVID-19 (dated by TCRdb to 2020 to 2022). With regard to the full study: TCR sequence clusters from the two donors were largely donor specific. In a couple of donors, T-cell clones that expanded and contracted after mild COVID-19 were followed by sequencing TCRalpha and TCRbeta repertoires longitudinally. Two young, previously healthy adult volunteers, one female and one male, were included in the cohort. Study-wide findings and limitations: The second-wave clones that peaked on day 37 were not confirmed to be SARS-CoV-2 specific. Some responding clones were detected in pre-infection memory, suggesting pre-existing cross-reactive memory T cells joined the SARS-CoV-2 response. Only a couple of mild cases were covered by the study, and larger cohorts that include severe cases with pre-infection samples were considered necessary. Contracting CD4+ clones appeared mostly in the CM and EM memory subsets, whereas CD8+ clones were enriched in EMRA. From day 15 to 85, contracting clones showed balanced CD4/CD8 phenotypes, whereas a second wave of clones that expanded from day 15 to 37 leaned towards CD4+.

Measured from the cysteine to the phenylalanine, the CDR3 is 14 residues long. The kept DNA is CDR3 alone, 42 bases in frame from the first base. V trim: 3 bases; J trim: 13 bases; unmatched bases: 14. The germline V gene yields SGHRS for CDR1 and YFSETQ for CDR2. This clonotype was observed at least ten times. No cognate antigen has been identified for it. Per-base quality was not reported, and no clone a single base away is much larger than it. Ficoll-Paque density gradient centrifugation was used to isolate PBMCs. These reads were obtained on an Illumina NovaSeq 6000. TCRalpha and TCRbeta cDNA libraries were constructed by 5'RACE with constant-segment primers, with sample barcodes and unique molecular identifiers being introduced. Trizol reagent was used to extract RNA from every sample. Amplification of the libraries took two PCR steps, and the second step added a second sample barcode plus Illumina TruSeq adapters. The libraries were sequenced on an Illumina NovaSeq using 2 x 150 bp paired-end reads. The paper's processing steps were these. With migec v1.2.7, reads were demultiplexed and then collapsed into UMI-guided consensus sequences. Using mixcr v2.1.11, UMI consensuses were aligned to TRA and TRB V and J templates and then assembled into clonotypes. Clonotypes were classified as expanded or contracted when called significant by both edgeR and NoisET, with noise models trained on biological replicates. For edgeR calls, the cutoffs were a false discovery rate-adjusted p below 0.01 and a log2 fold-change threshold of 1. As an exploratory analysis of dynamics, PCA with hierarchical clustering was applied to max-normalized trajectories of the 1000 most abundant clonotypes. Each responding clone was given a CD4 or CD8 phenotype based on the CD4+ and CD8+ repertoires, which had been sequenced separately. TCRdb ran its own pipeline on the public reads, namely fastp trimming at Q25 and MiXCR clone calling, and kept in-frame beta chains. Records with the same CDR3 protein are collapsed into one entry carrying the most frequent genes and DNA. TCRdb, not the original authors, processed these V and J calls. The sample table contains hundreds of thousands of distinct CDR3 sequences; only one count was recorded for roughly 18% of them. The ten largest clonotypes hold more than 10% of the sample.

Sample: PBMCs or a T cell subset sorted from them (not recorded which). This receptor was identified in an adult woman who had mild COVID-19 (a few samples of this study predate the infection). The sample titles of this study are shuffled in the database, so cell type and time point are left out; the donor was told from shared clones. The rearranged segments are TRBV5-1 and TRBJ1-2; 8 junctional bases match TRBD1. The CDR3 amino acid sequence is: CASSSDRASRQVTF. The DNA is TGCGCCAGCAGCTCGGACAGGGCCTCCCGACAAGTCACCTTC.